This T cell receptor beta chain comes out of a study of CD8 T cells in Susac syndrome. CDR3 size: 15 residues. V shed 6 bases, J shed 6 bases, and the junction held 10 bases outside the gene matches. The RNA, 0.5 to 1 ug, was put through reverse transcription using random hexamers. The method of amplification for TCR beta CDR3 was immunoSEQ multiplex PCR, covering 54 Vbeta and 13 Jbeta. TCRdb re-analysed the immunoSEQ multiplex PCR reads in MiXCR, keeping a single row per CDR3 protein. The sample carries about 130,000 distinct CDR3 sequences, about 96% recorded once. This clonotype was detected only once. Controls were drawn from healthy donors and were matched for age and sex.

The sequencing sample was made of CD4+ T cells from PBMCs. The chain is built from TRBV12-3 or TRBV12-4 and TRBJ1-5; 8 nucleotides line up with TRBD1. The receptor was derived from a human donor in good health. CDR3 loop: CASSPRQGSGQPQHF. CDR3 coding DNA: TGTGCCAGCAGCCCTCGACAGGGGAGCGGTCAGCCCCAGCATTTT.